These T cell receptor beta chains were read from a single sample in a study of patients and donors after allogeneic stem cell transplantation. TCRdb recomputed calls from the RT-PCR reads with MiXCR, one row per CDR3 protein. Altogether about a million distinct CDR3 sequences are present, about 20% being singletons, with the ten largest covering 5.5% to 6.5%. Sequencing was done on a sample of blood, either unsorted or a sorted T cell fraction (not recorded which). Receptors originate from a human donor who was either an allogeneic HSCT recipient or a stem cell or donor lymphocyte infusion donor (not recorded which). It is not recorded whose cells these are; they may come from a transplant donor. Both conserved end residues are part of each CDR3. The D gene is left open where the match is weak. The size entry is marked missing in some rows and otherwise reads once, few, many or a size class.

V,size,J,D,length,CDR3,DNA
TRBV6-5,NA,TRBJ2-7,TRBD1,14,CASSYGTGGSKQYF,TGTGCCAGCAGTTACGGGACAGGGGGTAGTAAGCAGTACTTC
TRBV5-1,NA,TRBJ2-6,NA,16,CASSQRPSSGANVLTF,TGCGCCAGCAGCCAAAGGCCCAGCTCTGGGGCCAACGTCCTGACTTTC
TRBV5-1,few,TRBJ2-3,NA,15,CASSAQGLERDTQYF,TGCGCCAGCAGCGCCCAGGGACTTGAGAGGGATACGCAGTATTTT
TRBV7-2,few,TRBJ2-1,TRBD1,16,CASSLVQRTGANEQFF,TGTGCCAGCAGCTTAGTGCAAAGGACAGGGGCTAATGAGCAGTTCTTC
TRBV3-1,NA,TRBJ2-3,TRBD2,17,CASSQDLAGVLTDTQYF,TGTGCCAGCAGCCAAGATTTGGCGGGAGTCCTCACAGATACGCAGTATTTT
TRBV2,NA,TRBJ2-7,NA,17,CASSDQAPQSTAYEQYF,TGTGCCAGCAGTGACCAGGCCCCTCAGTCAACAGCCTACGAGCAGTACTTC
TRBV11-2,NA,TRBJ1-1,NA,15,CASSLVATPYTEAFF,TGTGCCAGCAGCTTAGTCGCTACTCCGTACACTGAAGCTTTCTTT
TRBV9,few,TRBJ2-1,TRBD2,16,CASSALAGDSYNEQFF,TGTGCCAGCAGCGCCCTAGCGGGGGACTCCTACAATGAGCAGTTCTTC
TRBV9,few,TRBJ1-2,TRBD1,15,CASSASNRGMVPYTF,TGTGCCAGCAGCGCCTCCAACAGGGGGATGGTCCCCTACACCTTC
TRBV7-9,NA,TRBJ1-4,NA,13,CASSGFNREELFF,TGTGCCAGCAGCGGATTCAACAGGGAGGAACTGTTTTTT
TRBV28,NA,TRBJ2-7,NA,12,CASRASQGEQYF,TGTGCCAGCAGGGCCTCTCAGGGGGAGCAGTACTTC
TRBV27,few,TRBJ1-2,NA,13,CASSPASRNGYTF,TGTGCCAGCAGTCCGGCGAGTAGGAATGGCTACACCTTC
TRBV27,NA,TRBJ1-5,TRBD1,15,CASRTGGGINQPQHF,TGTGCCAGCCGTACAGGGGGGGGGATCAATCAGCCCCAGCATTTT
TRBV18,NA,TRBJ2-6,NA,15,CASSPSQAGANVLTF,TGTGCCAGCTCACCAAGCCAGGCTGGGGCCAACGTCCTGACTTTC
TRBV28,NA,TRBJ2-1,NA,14,CASSTAPRGNEQFF,TGTGCCAGCAGCACAGCCCCCAGGGGAAATGAGCAGTTCTTC
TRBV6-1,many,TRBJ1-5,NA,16,CASSDFWGYSNQPQHF,TGTGCCAGCAGTGACTTTTGGGGGTATAGCAATCAGCCCCAGCATTTT
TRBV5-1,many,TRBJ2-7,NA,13,CASSFNDGYEQYF,TGCGCCAGCAGCTTCAATGACGGCTACGAGCAGTACTTC
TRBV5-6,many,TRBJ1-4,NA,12,CASRRGGEKLFF,TGTGCCAGCCGACGGGGAGGAGAAAAACTGTTTTTT
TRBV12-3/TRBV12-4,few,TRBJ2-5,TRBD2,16,CASSLQLAGVKETQYF,TGTGCCAGCAGTTTACAACTAGCGGGGGTAAAAGAGACCCAGTACTTC
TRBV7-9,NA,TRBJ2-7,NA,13,CASSLDRAGEQYF,TGTGCCAGCAGCTTAGACAGGGCGGGCGAGCAGTACTTC
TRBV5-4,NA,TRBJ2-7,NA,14,CASSLEMGTWEQYF,TGTGCCAGCAGCTTAGAAATGGGCACCTGGGAGCAGTACTTC
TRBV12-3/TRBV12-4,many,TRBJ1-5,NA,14,CASSFGDSNQPQHF,TGTGCCAGCAGTTTTGGTGATAGCAATCAGCCCCAGCATTTT
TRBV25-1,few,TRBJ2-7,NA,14,CASSESGSFYEQYF,TGTGCCAGCAGTGAATCCGGGTCCTTCTACGAGCAGTACTTC
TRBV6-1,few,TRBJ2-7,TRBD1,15,CASQLSTGAFYEQYF,TGTGCCAGCCAGCTATCGACAGGGGCTTTTTACGAGCAGTACTTC
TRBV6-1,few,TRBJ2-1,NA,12,CASTEVRAEQFF,TGTGCCAGCACCGAGGTTAGGGCTGAGCAGTTCTTC
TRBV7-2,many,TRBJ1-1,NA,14,CASSLSVARTEAFF,TGTGCCAGCAGCCTCTCCGTTGCGCGGACTGAAGCTTTCTTT
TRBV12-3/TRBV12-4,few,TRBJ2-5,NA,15,CASSRGQARQETQYF,TGTGCCAGCAGTCGAGGACAAGCCCGACAAGAGACCCAGTACTTC
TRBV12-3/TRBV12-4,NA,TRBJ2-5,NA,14,CASSPGTCGETQYF,TGTGCCAGCAGTCCCGGGACCTGTGGGGAGACCCAGTACTTC
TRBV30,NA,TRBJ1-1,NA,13,CAWKPTMNTEAFF,TGTGCCTGGAAACCCACCATGAACACTGAAGCTTTCTTT
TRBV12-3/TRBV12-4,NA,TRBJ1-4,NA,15,CASSPRTAPGEKLSF,TGTGCCAGCAGTCCAAGGACCGCGCCGGGGGAAAAACTGTCTTTT
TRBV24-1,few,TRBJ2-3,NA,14,CATSDSRSTDTQYF,TGTGCCACCAGTGATTCCCGGAGCACAGATACGCAGTATTTT
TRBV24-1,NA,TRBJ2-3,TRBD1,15,CATSDSGQVKDTQYF,TGTGCCACCAGTGATTCAGGACAGGTCAAGGATACGCAGTATTTT